A selection of T cell receptor beta chains follows, all from one sample in a study of early T cells in non-severe SARS-CoV-2 infection. TCRdb passed the 5' RACE reads through MiXCR, listing each CDR3 protein once. In the table there are 30,000 or so distinct CDR3 sequences, roughly 6.6% of which are singletons. Sequenced input: whole blood. The source of these receptors is an adult who was a healthcare worker with PCR-confirmed SARS-CoV-2 infection or an uninfected control (not recorded which). Both conserved end residues are part of each CDR3. A D gene is named only where the DNA matches it firmly. Some rows have no size entry. The others give once, few or many, or a class for an expanded clone.

abundance | j_gene | d_gene | v_gene | CDR3aa | CDR3nt
few | TRBJ2-5 | - | TRBV4-1 | CASSHGGQETQYF | TGCGCCAGCAGCCATGGGGGCCAAGAGACCCAGTACTTC
many | TRBJ2-5 | - | TRBV30 | CAWRDGYQETQYF | TGTGCCTGGAGGGACGGATATCAAGAGACCCAGTACTTC
- | TRBJ2-3 | - | TRBV20-1 | CSATRPYTDTQYF | TGCAGTGCTACCCGGCCATACACAGATACGCAGTATTTT
few | TRBJ2-3 | TRBD2 | TRBV30 | CAWTGTSGRRDTQYF | TGTGCCTGGACCGGGACTAGCGGGAGGAGAGATACGCAGTATTTT
few | TRBJ2-1 | TRBD1 | TRBV11-2 | CASSGQGGTEQFF | TGTGCCAGCAGCGGACAGGGAGGCACTGAGCAGTTCTTC
many | TRBJ1-1 | TRBD1 | TRBV7-9 | CASSGRDRGTEAFF | TGTGCCAGCAGCGGACGGGACAGGGGGACTGAAGCTTTCTTT
many | TRBJ2-2 | - | TRBV15 | CATSRAQENTGELFF | TGTGCCACCAGCAGAGCACAGGAGAACACCGGGGAGCTGTTTTTT
many | TRBJ2-7 | - | TRBV20-1 | CSAREASYEQYF | TGCAGTGCTAGAGAGGCCTCCTACGAGCAGTACTTC
many | TRBJ2-7 | - | TRBV30 | CAWSVGDPGYTYEQYF | TGTGCCTGGAGCGTGGGAGACCCAGGGTATACCTACGAGCAGTACTTC
few | TRBJ1-3 | - | TRBV28 | CASSVRNTIYF | TGTGCCAGCAGTGTTAGGAACACCATATATTTT
many | TRBJ1-2 | - | TRBV6-1 | CASSATGYGYTF | TGTGCCAGCAGTGCCACAGGCTATGGCTACACCTTC
many | TRBJ2-2 | - | TRBV20-1 | CSAPGIGTGELFF | TGCAGTGCCCCAGGGATTGGCACCGGGGAGCTGTTTTTT
few | TRBJ2-3 | - | TRBV9 | CASSVGLDRQSDTQYF | TGTGCCAGCAGCGTAGGACTAGATCGACAGTCAGATACGCAGTATTTT
- | TRBJ1-2 | - | TRBV29-1 | CSVDRPGSSNGYTF | TGCAGCGTCGATCGTCCGGGGTCCTCTAATGGCTACACCTTC
many | TRBJ1-5 | - | TRBV19 | CASSTVKGSNQPQHF | TGTGCCAGTAGTACAGTCAAGGGGAGCAATCAGCCCCAGCATTTT
many | TRBJ1-2 | TRBD1 | TRBV3-1 | CASSQEWDRGYTF | TGTGCCAGCAGCCAAGAATGGGACAGAGGCTACACCTTC
many | TRBJ1-1 | TRBD1 | TRBV10-3 | CAINTGQGSTEAFF | TGTGCCATCAATACGGGACAGGGATCCACTGAAGCTTTCTTT
many | TRBJ1-1 | - | TRBV3-1 | CASSPIGDTEAFF | TGTGCCAGCAGCCCAATCGGTGACACTGAAGCTTTCTTT
many | TRBJ1-2 | TRBD1 | TRBV20-1 | CSARLLPGDRGPNYGYTF | TGCAGTGCTAGGCTCCTTCCAGGGGACAGGGGACCGAACTATGGCTACACCTTC
few | TRBJ2-5 | - | TRBV28 | CASSLTEGRPQETQYF | TGTGCCAGCAGTTTAACCGAGGGGCGGCCCCAAGAGACCCAGTACTTC
many | TRBJ2-6 | - | TRBV20-1 | CSARPGGTAGANVLTF | TGCAGTGCTAGGCCCGGAGGGACGGCTGGGGCCAACGTCCTGACTTTC
many | TRBJ1-2 | TRBD1 | TRBV29-1 | CSVDPGQVGYGYTF | TGCAGCGTTGACCCGGGACAGGTCGGGTATGGCTACACCTTC
few | TRBJ1-2 | - | TRBV5-4 | CASSLAGRRGDGYTF | TGTGCCAGCAGCTTAGCCGGGAGGAGAGGAGATGGCTACACCTTC
many | TRBJ2-1 | - | TRBV20-1 | CSARLMTEQFF | TGCAGTGCTAGACTAATGACGGAGCAGTTCTTC
many | TRBJ2-6 | - | TRBV28 | CASSLSGANVLTF | TGTGCCAGCAGTTTAAGTGGGGCCAACGTCCTGACTTTC
few | TRBJ2-5 | - | TRBV5-1 | CASSRTPQETQYF | TGCGCCAGCAGCCGAACGCCCCAAGAGACCCAGTACTTC
few | TRBJ2-2 | - | TRBV5-4 | CASSSEGESGELFF | TGTGCCAGCAGCTCGGAGGGGGAGAGCGGGGAGCTGTTTTTT
many | TRBJ2-1 | TRBD2 | TRBV25-1 | CASSTGKSAGGHNEQFF | TGTGCCAGCAGCACGGGGAAGAGTGCGGGAGGCCACAATGAGCAGTTCTTC
many | TRBJ2-1 | TRBD1 | TRBV7-6 | CASSPGQGPYNEQFF | TGTGCCAGCAGCCCGGGACAGGGGCCCTACAATGAGCAGTTCTTC
many | TRBJ2-3 | - | TRBV7-8 | CASSPGTDTQYF | TGTGCCAGCAGCCCAGGCACAGATACGCAGTATTTT
many | TRBJ2-1 | - | TRBV20-1 | CSARGERYEQFF | TGCAGTGCTAGAGGGGAGCGCTATGAGCAGTTCTTC
many | TRBJ1-4 | - | TRBV7-9 | CASSLRGNEKLFF | TGTGCCAGCAGCCTACGGGGAAATGAAAAACTGTTTTTT
many | TRBJ1-5 | TRBD1 | TRBV20-1 | CSARTGGSGYSNQPQHF | TGCAGTGCTAGGACAGGGGGCTCTGGGTATAGCAATCAGCCCCAGCATTTT
few | TRBJ1-6 | - | TRBV18 | CASSPKSAGSSYNSPLHF | TGTGCCAGCTCACCAAAGAGCGCGGGAAGCTCCTATAATTCACCCCTCCACTTT
- | TRBJ1-1 | - | TRBV24-1 | CATSEGVMNTEAFF | TGTGCCACCAGTGAGGGGGTCATGAACACTGAAGCTTTCTTT
many | TRBJ1-1 | TRBD1 | TRBV4-1 | CASSRNDLGTGNTEAFF | TGCGCCAGCAGCCGCAATGACCTCGGGACAGGGAACACTGAAGCTTTCTTT